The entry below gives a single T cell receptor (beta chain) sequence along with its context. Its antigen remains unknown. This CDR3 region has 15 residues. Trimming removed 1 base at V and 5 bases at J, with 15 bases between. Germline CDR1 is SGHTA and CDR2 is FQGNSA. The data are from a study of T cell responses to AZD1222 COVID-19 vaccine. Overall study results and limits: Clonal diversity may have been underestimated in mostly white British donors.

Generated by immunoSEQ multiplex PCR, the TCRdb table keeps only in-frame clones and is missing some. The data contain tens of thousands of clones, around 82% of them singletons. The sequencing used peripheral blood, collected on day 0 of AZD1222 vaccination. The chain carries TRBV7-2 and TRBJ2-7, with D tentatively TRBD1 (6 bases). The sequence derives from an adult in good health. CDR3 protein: CASSLVRGPPNEQYF. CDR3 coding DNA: TGTGCCAGCAGCTTAGTCAGGGGACCCCCCAACGAGCAGTACTTC.